The rows below give T cell receptor beta chains drawn from one sample of a study of blood T cell repertoires in COVID-19. Sequencing used immunoSEQ multiplex PCR; TCRdb keeps in-frame clones, though not all of them. This table holds 250,000 to 300,000 clones, 90% found once. The sample taken for sequencing was PBMCs or T cells enriched from blood (not recorded which). These receptors came from a woman in her twenties or thirties who had recovered from COVID-19. The CDR3 runs from the conserved cysteine through the conserved F or W. The order of the fields is V gene, CDR3 length, clone size, J gene, D gene, CDR3 protein, CDR3 DNA. The D gene is left open where the match is weak. Expanded clones are given a class, and other clones once, few, many or no size at all.

V gene: TRBV7-2
CDR3 length: 16
clone size: .
J gene: TRBJ2-1
D gene: TRBD1
CDR3 protein: CASSLAKGTGNNEQFF
CDR3 DNA: TGTGCCAGCAGCTTAGCTAAGGGGACAGGCAACAATGAGCAGTTCTTC

V gene: TRBV28
CDR3 length: 13
clone size: .
J gene: TRBJ1-5
D gene: .
CDR3 protein: CASSDPSDQPQHF
CDR3 DNA: TGTGCCAGCAGTGACCCCAGCGATCAGCCCCAGCATTTT

V gene: TRBV6-2/TRBV6-3
CDR3 length: 15
clone size: .
J gene: TRBJ2-3
D gene: TRBD1
CDR3 protein: CASSLTGGAVDTQYF
CDR3 DNA: TGTGCCAGCAGTTTAACAGGGGGCGCCGTAGATACGCAGTATTTT

V gene: TRBV2
CDR3 length: 13
clone size: once
J gene: TRBJ1-2
D gene: .
CDR3 protein: CASSARVGYGYTF
CDR3 DNA: TGTGCCAGCAGTGCCAGGGTTGGCTATGGCTACACCTTC

V gene: TRBV5-5
CDR3 length: 16
clone size: .
J gene: TRBJ2-5
D gene: .
CDR3 protein: CASSLVGGDPRGTQYF
CDR3 DNA: TGTGCCAGCAGCTTGGTAGGTGGGGATCCCCGGGGGACCCAGTACTTC

V gene: TRBV7-2
CDR3 length: 15
clone size: .
J gene: TRBJ1-5
D gene: .
CDR3 protein: CASSLMGGLDQPQHF
CDR3 DNA: TGTGCCAGCAGCTTAATGGGGGGGCTGGATCAGCCCCAGCATTTT

V gene: TRBV6-5
CDR3 length: 14
clone size: .
J gene: TRBJ1-1
D gene: TRBD1
CDR3 protein: CASRTQGADTEAFF
CDR3 DNA: TGTGCCAGCAGGACACAGGGGGCGGACACTGAAGCTTTCTTT

V gene: TRBV7-9
CDR3 length: 19
clone size: .
J gene: TRBJ1-1
D gene: .
CDR3 protein: CASSLTPQKWGRMNTEAFF
CDR3 DNA: TGTGCCAGCAGCTTAACACCCCAAAAGTGGGGCCGGATGAACACTGAAGCTTTCTTT

V gene: TRBV30
CDR3 length: 15
clone size: once
J gene: TRBJ2-5
D gene: TRBD1
CDR3 protein: CAWSVLTGAQETQYF
CDR3 DNA: TGTGCCTGGAGCGTACTTACAGGGGCCCAAGAGACCCAGTACTTC

V gene: TRBV6-5
CDR3 length: 14
clone size: .
J gene: TRBJ2-4
D gene: TRBD1
CDR3 protein: CASSTGEAKNIQYF
CDR3 DNA: TGTGCCAGCAGTACAGGGGAGGCCAAAAACATTCAGTACTTC

V gene: TRBV4-2
CDR3 length: 17
clone size: once
J gene: TRBJ2-1
D gene: TRBD2
CDR3 protein: CASSSDGLAGGSDEQFF
CDR3 DNA: TGTGCCAGCAGCAGTGACGGTCTAGCGGGAGGGAGCGATGAGCAGTTCTTC

V gene: TRBV20-1
CDR3 length: 13
clone size: .
J gene: TRBJ1-2
D gene: TRBD1
CDR3 protein: CSASKGQNYGYTF
CDR3 DNA: TGCAGTGCTAGTAAGGGACAGAACTATGGCTACACCTTC

V gene: TRBV27
CDR3 length: 13
clone size: .
J gene: TRBJ1-5
D gene: TRBD1
CDR3 protein: CASRTGVGQPQHF
CDR3 DNA: TGTGCCAGCCGGACAGGGGTTGGTCAGCCCCAGCATTTT

V gene: TRBV6-2/TRBV6-3
CDR3 length: 18
clone size: .
J gene: TRBJ1-6
D gene: .
CDR3 protein: CASSEDSMVSSYNSPLHF
CDR3 DNA: TGTGCCAGCAGCGAGGACAGTATGGTCAGCTCCTATAATTCACCCCTCCACTTT

V gene: TRBV11-2
CDR3 length: 16
clone size: few
J gene: TRBJ2-5
D gene: TRBD2
CDR3 protein: CASSPGGGRAFETQYF
CDR3 DNA: TGTGCCAGCAGCCCCGGGGGCGGGAGGGCCTTTGAGACCCAGTACTTC